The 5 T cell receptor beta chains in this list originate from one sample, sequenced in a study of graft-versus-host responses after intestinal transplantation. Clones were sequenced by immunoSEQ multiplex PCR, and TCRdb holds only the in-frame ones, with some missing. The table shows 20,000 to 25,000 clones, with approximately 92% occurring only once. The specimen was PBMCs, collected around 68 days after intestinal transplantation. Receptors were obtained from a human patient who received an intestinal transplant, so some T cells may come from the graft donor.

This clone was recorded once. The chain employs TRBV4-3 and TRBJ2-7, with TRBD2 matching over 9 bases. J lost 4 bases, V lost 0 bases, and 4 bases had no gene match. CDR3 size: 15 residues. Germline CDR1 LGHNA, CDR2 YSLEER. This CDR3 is CASSQEASGDYEQYF. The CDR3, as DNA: TGCGCCAGCAGCCAAGAGGCTAGCGGGGATTACGAGCAGTACTTC.

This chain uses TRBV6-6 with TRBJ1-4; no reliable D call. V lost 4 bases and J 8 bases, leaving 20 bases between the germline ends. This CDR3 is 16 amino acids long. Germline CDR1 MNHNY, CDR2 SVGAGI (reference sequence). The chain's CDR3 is CASSSSHGDPGEKLFF. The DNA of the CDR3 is TGTGCCAGCAGTTCCTCCCACGGCGACCCGGGGGAAAAACTGTTTTTT.

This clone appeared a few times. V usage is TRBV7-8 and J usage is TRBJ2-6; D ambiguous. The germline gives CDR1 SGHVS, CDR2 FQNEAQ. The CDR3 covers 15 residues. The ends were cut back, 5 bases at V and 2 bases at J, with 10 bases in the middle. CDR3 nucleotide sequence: TGTGCCAGCAGCCCATTTGGGGCTGGGGCCAACGTCCTGACTTTC. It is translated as CASSPFGAGANVLTF.

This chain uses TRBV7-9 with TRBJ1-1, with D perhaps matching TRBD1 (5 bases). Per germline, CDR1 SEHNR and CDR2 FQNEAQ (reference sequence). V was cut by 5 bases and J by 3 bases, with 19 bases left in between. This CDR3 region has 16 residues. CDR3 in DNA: TGTGCCAGCAGCCGTACATACGGAGAAGGGGACACTGAAGCTTTCTTT. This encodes CASSRTYGEGDTEAFF.

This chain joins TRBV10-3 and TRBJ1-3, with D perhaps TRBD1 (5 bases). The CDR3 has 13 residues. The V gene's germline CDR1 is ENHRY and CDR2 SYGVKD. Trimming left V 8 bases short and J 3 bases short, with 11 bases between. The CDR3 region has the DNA TGTGCCATCGGGGCGTCTCGTGGAAACACCATATATTTT. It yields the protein CAIGASRGNTIYF.